Here is one TCR beta chain with its context. The data are from a study of control samples from healthy donors and cancer patients. Profiled with immunoSEQ multiplex PCR; TCRdb holds only in-frame clones, not every one. The sample carries 60,000 to 75,000 clones, roughly 84% recorded once. CDR1 and CDR2 from the germline V gene are ENHRY and SYGVKD. V was shortened by 3 bases and J by 3 bases, with 15 bases between the two germline ends. This CDR3 is 15 amino acids long. V usage is TRBV10-3 and J usage is TRBJ2-7; possibly TRBD1 for D (6 bases). The sample comprised blood. This receptor was obtained from a man aged 45-65 years in good health. CDR3 sequence: CAISDVTGSGYEQYF. The CDR3 region has the DNA TGTGCCATCAGTGACGTCACAGGGAGCGGCTACGAGCAGTACTTC.